This entry lists 21 T cell receptor beta chains sequenced from one sample in a study of technical replicates of blood from several donors. Repertoires were generated with immunoSEQ multiplex PCR, while TCRdb's copy carries only in-frame clones and drops some. The repertoire holds some 74,000 clones, with over 75% as singletons. The sequencing input was T cells isolated from PBMCs. All receptors come from a human donor in good health.

The chain uses TRBV6-6 and TRBJ1-2; unclear D gene. The germline gives CDR1 MNHNY, CDR2 SVGAGI (reference sequence). The V gene lost 6 bases and the J gene lost 1 base, with 9 bases spanning the gap. This CDR3 has 13 residues. Written as DNA, the CDR3 is TGTGCCAGCAGCTATAACAGTAACTATGGCTACACCTTC. Translation: CASSYNSNYGYTF.

The rearrangement joins TRBV29-1 to TRBJ1-1; 9 positions agree with TRBD1. Germline V gene lookup returns CDR1 SQVTM and CDR2 ANQGSEA. V trimming: 6 bases; J trimming: 3 bases; junction bases outside the gene matches: 5. The CDR3 length is 13 residues. For the CDR3, the DNA is TGCAGCGTGATGACAGGGGGAGACACTGAAGCTTTCTTT. It is translated as CSVMTGGDTEAFF.

The chain recombines TRBV6-1 with TRBJ1-2, with no clear D. The germline V and J ends were trimmed by 7 bases and 4 bases, with 7 bases remaining between them. Germline CDR1 and CDR2: MNHNS and SASEGT. The CDR3 spans 11 residues. CDR3 protein: CASIGSYGYTF. The CDR3 DNA sequence: TGTGCCAGCATTGGCTCCTATGGCTACACCTTC.

This clone has a single count. This chain connects TRBV4-2 to TRBJ2-1; D gene unclear. Germline-derived CDR1 and CDR2 are LGHNA and YNFKEQ. Trimming took off 0 bases at V and 9 bases at J, with 12 bases between the two ends. The CDR3 contains 14 residues. Here the CDR3 reads CASSQDTFSSEQFF. In DNA form, the CDR3 reads TGTGCCAGCAGCCAAGATACATTCTCCAGTGAGCAGTTCTTC.

As DNA, the CDR3 is TGTGCCAGCATCATGGGACTAGCTGCAGATACGCAGTATTTT. It yields the protein CASIMGLAADTQYF. V usage is TRBV6-1 and J usage is TRBJ2-3, with TRBD2 matching over 9 bases. This CDR3 is 14 amino acids long. The germline gives CDR1 MNHNS, CDR2 SASEGT. V was pared by 7 bases and J by 4 bases, with 6 bases of the junction left unmatched.

The chain has TRBV4-3 and TRBJ2-1; D call uncertain. V was clipped by 1 base and J by 10 bases, with 11 bases between them. This CDR3 is built from 13 residues. Germline-derived CDR1 and CDR2 are LGHNA and YSLEER. The CDR3 spells CASSQVGVWEQFF. The CDR3 DNA follows: TGCGCCAGCAGCCAAGTAGGAGTCTGGGAGCAGTTCTTC.

The rearrangement uses TRBV13 and TRBJ1-5; no definite D call. V was trimmed by 5 bases and J by 4 bases, leaving 9 bases between them. The CDR3 has 13 residues. The V gene's germline CDR1 is PRHDT and CDR2 FYEKMQ (reference sequence). The CDR3 coding sequence is TGTGCCAGCAGCCGCGGGGAAAATCAGCCCCAGCATTTT. Translated: CASSRGENQPQHF.

This chain uses TRBV18 with TRBJ2-7; D possibly corresponds to TRBD1 (5 bases). Per the germline V gene, CDR1 is KGHSH and CDR2 is LQKENI. The CDR3 loop spans 14 amino acids. Trimming removed 1 base from V and 4 bases from J, with 11 bases in between. In DNA form, the CDR3 reads TGTGCCAGCTCACCACAGGACATCGGGTACGAGCAGTACTTC. Amino acid sequence: CASSPQDIGYEQYF.

This clone was picked up one time. The chain links TRBV19 to TRBJ2-6; D is unclear. Between the trimmed V and J ends, which lost 8 bases and 4 bases, there was a span of 12 bases. The CDR3 totals 14 residues. Germline V gene sequence: CDR1 LNHDA, CDR2 SQIVND (reference sequence). This CDR3 reads CASQMVFGANVLTF. The CDR3 region has the DNA TGTGCCAGTCAGATGGTATTCGGGGCCAACGTCCTGACTTTC.

This chain uses TRBV4-2 with TRBJ2-7; 11 bases line up with TRBD2. CDR3 length equals 16 residues. V was clipped by 4 bases and J by 0 bases; unmatched bases: 5. Per the germline V gene, CDR1 is LGHNA and CDR2 is YNFKEQ. The CDR3 reads CASSPEGLADSYEQYF. CDR3 bases: TGTGCCAGCAGCCCCGAGGGACTAGCGGACTCCTACGAGCAGTACTTC.

This chain's CDR3 is CASSGGQDLVYTGELFF. The CDR3 coding sequence is TGTGCCAGCAGCGGCGGACAGGACTTAGTGTACACCGGGGAGCTGTTTTTT. J is TRBJ2-2 and V is TRBV9; 7 bases align to TRBD1. In germline, CDR1 is SGDLS, CDR2 YYNGEE. The CDR3 sequence is 17 residues long. After removal of 3 bases from V and 3 bases from J, the junction contained 11 bases not matched to a gene.

The J gene is TRBJ2-1, the V gene TRBV5-1; possibly TRBD1 for D (6 bases). Trimming took off 4 bases at V and 6 bases at J, with 14 bases between the two ends. Germline values: CDR1 SGHRS, CDR2 YFSETQ. The length of the CDR3 is 14 residues. For the CDR3, the DNA is TGCGCCAGCAGCGGAGACAGGTTCAGCAATGAGCAGTTCTTC. As protein: CASSGDRFSNEQFF.

The V and J genes are TRBV7-3 and TRBJ2-1, with D possibly TRBD2 on 5 matching bases. CDR1 SGHTA and CDR2 FQGTGA come from the germline V gene. The CDR3 has 12 amino acids. V was shortened by 4 bases and J by 5 bases, with 6 bases between the two germline ends. The CDR3: CASSSGNNEQFF. For the CDR3, the DNA is TGTGCCAGCAGCTCGGGGAACAATGAGCAGTTCTTC. Full variable domain (outside the CDR3, taken from reference TRBV7-3 and TRBJ2-1): GAGVSQTPSNKVTEKGKYVELRCDPISGHTALYWYRQSLGQGPEFLIYFQGTGAADDSGLPNDRFFAVRPEGSVSTLKIQRTERGDSAVYLCASSSGNNEQFFGPGTRLTVL.

The chain is built from TRBV18 and TRBJ1-5, with 7 bases matching TRBD1. Per germline, CDR1 KGHSH and CDR2 LQKENI. This CDR3 is 20 amino acids long. V dropped 6 bases and J dropped 0; count of bases not matched to a gene: 20. This CDR3 reads CASSSNQEPGTEHSNQPQHF. Here the CDR3 DNA reads TGTGCCAGCTCCTCCAACCAAGAACCGGGGACAGAGCATAGCAATCAGCCCCAGCATTTT.

The V and J genes are TRBV5-6 and TRBJ2-7, with D tentatively TRBD2 (5 bases). Between the trimmed V and J ends, which lost 0 bases and 6 bases, there was a span of 25 bases. The CDR3 covers 18 residues. The germline V gene encodes CDR1 SGHDT and CDR2 YYEEEE. For the CDR3, the DNA is TGTGCCAGCAGCTTGGGCCCCAGGAGGTGGGGTTTATTCGGCGAGCAGTACTTC. Amino acids: CASSLGPRRWGLFGEQYF.

This clone turned up a few times. The V and J genes are TRBV7-9 and TRBJ1-1; D uncertain. The CDR3 has 14 residues. Germline V gene data show CDR1 as SEHNR and CDR2 as FQNEAQ (reference sequence). V was cut by 5 bases and J by 5 bases, with 15 bases left in between. The CDR3 here is CASSLPREVTEAFF. For the CDR3, the DNA is TGTGCCAGCAGCCTCCCCCGGGAGGTTACTGAAGCTTTCTTT.

The gene calls are TRBV9 and TRBJ2-3; 8 bases align to TRBD1. The CDR3 spans 14 residues. Germline V gene data show CDR1 as SGDLS and CDR2 as YYNGEE. V trimming: 0 bases; J trimming: 11 bases; junction bases outside the gene matches: 8. CDR3 sequence reads: CASSVGGWGQEQYF. The CDR3 region has the DNA TGTGCCAGCAGCGTAGGAGGATGGGGACAGGAGCAGTATTTT.

The chain carries TRBV19 and TRBJ2-7, with 8 bases matching TRBD1. The CDR3 is made up of 15 amino acids. Per germline, CDR1 LNHDA and CDR2 SQIVND (reference sequence). The junction had 8 bases not matched to a gene; V was cut back by 3 bases and J by 4 bases. The CDR3 DNA reads TGTGCCAGTAGTATTGCCCAGGGGGCGATTTACGAGCAGTACTTC. This gives the protein CASSIAQGAIYEQYF.

V gene TRBV5-4 combines with J gene TRBJ2-7; D may be TRBD1 (5 bases). In germline, CDR1 is SGHNT, CDR2 YYREEE (reference sequence). CDR3 size: 15 residues. The V end was cut by 4 bases, the J end by 3 bases, with 17 bases between. DNA for the CDR3: TGTGCCAGCAGCCATCTTAGGGGCGCCTACTACGAGCAGTACTTC. It is translated as CASSHLRGAYYEQYF.

V and J are TRBV11-3 and TRBJ2-3, with 14 bases lining up with TRBD2. Germline V CDR1 and CDR2: SGHNT, YENEEA. The CDR3 covers 16 residues. V shed 5 bases, J shed 5 bases, and the junction held 6 bases outside the gene matches. CDR3 coding DNA: TGTGCCAGCAGCACGGGACTAGCGGGAGAGGGAGATACGCAGTATTTT. This gives the protein CASSTGLAGEGDTQYF.

This rearrangement joins TRBV18 to TRBJ2-2; D ambiguous. The CDR3 runs to 16 residues. V gave up 2 bases and J gave up 0 bases, with 10 bases separating them. From germline, CDR1 is KGHSH and CDR2 LQKENI. CDR3: CASSPSGGSNTGELFF. The DNA for the CDR3 is TGTGCCAGCTCACCATCCGGCGGATCGAACACCGGGGAGCTGTTTTTT.